This T cell receptor beta chain stems from a study of shared clonotypes between healthy human individuals. Findings and caveats of the study: Memory subsets generally showed lower estimated richness than naive subsets.

After removal of 8 bases from V and 4 bases from J, the junction contained 8 bases not matched to a gene. The CDR3 contains 14 residues. Germline V CDR1 and CDR2: SQVTM, ANQGSEA. Turning to this clone: Antigen specificity is unknown.

The protocol was immunoSEQ multiplex PCR, while the TCRdb copy is restricted to in-frame clones and leaves out a portion. This table holds fewer than 1.4 million clones, about four fifths found once. The chain carries TRBV29-1 and TRBJ2-5, with TRBD1 identical over 12 bases. The sample was memory CD4+ T cells from PBMCs. Subset here: CD45RA-negative fraction. The receptor was isolated from a man aged 18 to 30 in good health. Some clones in this sample may be carry-over from other donors' samples. The CDR3: CSMWDRGRRETQYF. In DNA, the CDR3 is TGCAGCATGTGGGACAGGGGGCGTAGAGAGACCCAGTACTTC.